This entry concerns a single TCR beta chain. Its specificity is unknown. The entry originates in a study of cytomegalovirus exposure and HLA in healthy donors. Study at large: In terms of ancestry, the Caucasian-associated cluster contained roughly 80% of the approximately 400 genotyped donors. Whole-study results and caveats: As was reported, the classifier diagnosed cytomegalovirus status with high specificity and sensitivity.

A multiplex PCR was run with 60 Vbeta primers and 13 Jbeta primers. Sequencing used immunoSEQ multiplex PCR; TCRdb keeps in-frame clones, though not all of them. The sample records 100,000 or so clones, 74% being singletons. In germline, CDR1 is SQVTM, CDR2 ANQGSEA. The CDR3 consists of 12 residues. Between the trimmed V and J ends, which lost 8 bases and 4 bases, there was a span of 14 bases. Sequenced input: PBMCs. The chain joins TRBV29-1 to TRBJ2-5; no clear D gene. This clonotype originated in a human donor in good health. CDR3 amino acids: CSSQTGGETQYF. The CDR3 DNA reads TGCAGCTCCCAGACTGGTGGAGAGACCCAGTACTTC.